This paragraph covers one T cell receptor beta chain sequence. Its antigen is currently not known. One end of the junction is discordant with germline, which a read error may explain. The CDR3, from cysteine to phenylalanine, totals 10 residues. Here the CDR3 DNA is all that survives: 30 bases in frame from base 1. CDR1 MDHEN and CDR2 SYDVKM were looked up in the germline V gene. The intended sense of this specimen's time point label: cells obtained before transplantation from donor or recipient. CD3+CD4+ and CD3+CD8+ populations were FACS-sorted from unstimulated pre-transplant donor and recipient cells taken from spleen or lymph nodes. The data were taken from a study of graft-versus-host responses after intestinal transplantation (dated by TCRdb to the early 2020s). Some background on the complete study: Recipients received multivisceral, liver-intestinal, or isolated intestinal transplants. Anti-thymocyte globulin induction was given to all recipients, followed by maintenance tacrolimus and steroids for approximately three years. Bulk TCR-beta CDR3 sequencing was used to track graft-versus-host and host-versus-graft alloreactive T cell clones in the graft, circulation and bone marrow after intestinal transplantation. To identify alloreactive clones, pre-transplant mixed lymphocyte reaction products were sequenced and compared with unstimulated pre-transplant donor and recipient T cells. Of the roughly 24 intestinal transplant recipients enrolled in the cohort, one of whom was a retransplant, 3 patients without pretransplant specimens were excluded. A peak of at least 4% donor T cells among recipient peripheral blood mononuclear cells was the definition used for donor T cell macrochimerism. Rather than being sequenced by the commercial service, samples from a few later patients were sequenced in-house on an Illumina MiSeq and processed with MiXCR. What the work shows at the level of the full study, not this receptor alone: Early after transplant, peak levels of circulating GvH clones were associated with declines in HvG clones. The conclusions were limited by the relatively low number and heterogeneity of the intestinal transplant patients. GvH clones were detected in recipient bone marrow, and some of these GvH clones were observed earlier in ileal mucosa or blood, consistent with an intestinal mucosal origin. High GvH to HvG T cell clonal ratios were observed in the allografts of patients with donor T cell macrochimerism.

Libraries were constructed by the immunoSEQ multiplex PCR assay. For most patients, genomic DNA was isolated using the Qiagen DNeasy Blood and Tissue Kit and was shipped frozen to Adaptive Biotechnologies for TCR sequencing. For most patients, high-throughput TCR-beta CDR3 sequencing of genomic DNA was performed by Adaptive Biotechnologies. On the study's bioinformatics: Adaptive's ImmunoSEQ software was the source of the TCR sequencing data for 18 patients, while a few other patients were processed with MiXCR and VDJtools. To correct CD4 versus CD8 sorting errors, sequences present in both subsets at a frequency ratio below 5:1 were removed. Because the origin of CDR3 nucleotide sequences shared between donor and recipient could not be assigned, those sequences were removed. To count as alloreactive, a clone needed at least 2-fold expansion over unstimulated cells and a minimum CFSE-low frequency of 0.002% (template counts) or 0.001% (read counts). Mappable clones were those detected in sequenced pre-transplant spleen, lymph node, or MLR CFSE-low populations of the donor or recipient. Cumulative frequency of alloreactive clones was calculated as a percentage of all sequences weighted by copy number. This is the immuneACCESS table as TCRdb keeps it, with only in-frame sequences that have V and J called. A part of the clones is gone; compared with another copy, unresolved V genes explain less than half, and the rest is unexplained. V, J and clone size are those of that table, while D and trimming were read from the DNA. This sample is represented by around 110,000 clones; approximately 90% of them were singletons. The ten largest clones represent approximately 0.18% of the sample.

This chain joins TRBV28 to TRBJ1-5, and TRBD1 matches 8 of the central bases. The sequencing here drew on unstimulated CD4+ T cells sorted from spleen or lymph node cells, taken before intestinal transplant. This sequence originates from a human donor who received an intestinal transplant. The DNA sequence is given as TGTGCCAGCAGTGGGACAGGCAGGAATTTT. Translated, this is CASSGTGRNF.